This paragraph covers one TCR beta chain sequence. It has no known antigen specificity. Base qualities are not at hand, and no much larger clone is one base apart. The TCR beta CDR3 regions were amplified from RNA transcripts. The TCR CDR3 was subjected to a first round of RT-PCR using the HTBI primer set and the Qiagen OneStep RT-PCR kit. A second multiplex PCR round built the libraries, followed by size selection and purification. Libraries were sequenced paired-end with 100 bp reads on an Illumina HiSeq2000. On the authors' methods: SOAPnuke was used to process the raw data, with reads discarded if the reads contained adapters or uncalled bases, had a mean Phred below 15, or lacked an exact constant-primer or identifier match. High-quality paired reads were merged with COPE v1.2.5, and unique nucleotide sequences were defined as clonotypes. MiTCR v1.1 was used to align the clonotypes against IMGT TRBV, TRBD and TRBJ reference segments. Only V-J combinations with frequency above 0.0001, covering about 99% of repertoires, were analysed. A TCS score was defined as the ratio between F50 (clonal expansion) and ExV (chaos), using BLOSUM62-based TCRdist between CDR3 peptides within each V-J. Welch's t-statistics and random forest reduced roughly 530 V-J features to some 14, which were used in a naive Bayes classifier (R e1071). Thyroid-blood repertoire similarity was quantified with the Morisita-Horn index. The raw public reads went through TCRdb reprocessing: fastp at Q25, MiXCR clone calling, in-frame beta chains kept. Each entry merges the rows of one CDR3 protein and shows their most common DNA and genes. For this entry, the V and J calls and clone size follow TCRdb and not the study's own pipeline. Present in this sample are 450,000 to 700,000 distinct CDR3 sequences, just over 45% of which were seen just once. The top ten clones comprise over 15% of the sample.

This specimen belongs to a study of T cells in Graves' hyperthyroidism and ophthalmopathy (dated by TCRdb to between 2019 and 2020). Looking at the study overall: A discovery cohort of approximately 97 patients, roughly 45 with Graves' ophthalmopathy and 57 with stable Graves' hyperthyroidism, was used to find distinguishing TCR V-J signatures. After blood sampling, hyperthyroidism patients were treated with methimazole at a starting dose of 30 mg daily, and ophthalmopathy patients were treated with high-dose intravenous methylprednisolone. The paper describes TCR Vbeta CDR3 sequencing of 135 peripheral blood samples, made up of fewer than 50 ophthalmopathy patients, 70 to 80 hyperthyroidism patients and 17 progressor patients. Prospective prediction of ophthalmopathy was tested in an independent validation cohort consisting of roughly 19 hyperthyroidism patients and approximately 16 patients who later progressed to ophthalmopathy. The study also compared thyroid tissue and blood T-cell repertoires from about six Graves' hyperthyroidism patients. The 100 or so discovery patients were randomly divided into training and test sets at a 7:3 ratio.

The germline V gene yields SGDLS for CDR1 and YYNGEE for CDR2. The CDR3 runs 13 amino acids, cysteine and phenylalanine included. The kept DNA is CDR3 alone, 39 bases in frame from the first base. Clipping removes 7 bases from V and 4 bases from J, with 4 as the unmatched junction base count. Patients with uncontrolled infections, other autoimmune diseases, pregnancy or lactation were excluded. Diagnoses were established on the basis of clinical symptoms, serum thyroxine and TRAb, thyroid ultrasound, and orbital computed tomography. Total RNA was extracted using Trizol reagent, and RNA quality was assessed on an Agilent 2100 Bioanalyzer. Results the study describes overall, beyond this receptor: A model built on a 13 V-J signature distinguished ophthalmopathy from stable hyperthyroidism, reaching around 90% sensitivity and under 84% specificity in cross-validation and 80%/75% in testing. Most expanded thyroid clonotypes (frequency above 0.001) were also detected in blood, suggesting blood repertoires may reflect thyroid immune responses. In validation, the model predicted progression to ophthalmopathy with over 65% sensitivity and about 72% specificity, a median of 6.5 months before onset. No statistical method was used to fix the sample size in advance, and group allocation was not hidden from the investigators.

Sequencing used peripheral blood or thyroid tissue (not recorded which). The V and J segments used are TRBV9 and TRBJ1-2; 10 middle bases align to TRBD1. The clonotype originates from an adult woman with Graves' disease, either hyperthyroidism or ophthalmopathy (not recorded which). The CDR3 is CASGQGVSYGYTF. The DNA sequence is TGTGCCAGCGGACAGGGGGTTTCCTATGGCTACACCTTC.